One sample yielded the 21 T cell receptor beta chains listed below, sequenced in a study of blood T cell repertoires in COVID-19. Clones were read by immunoSEQ multiplex PCR, and TCRdb kept only the in-frame ones, dropping some. This table holds 350,000 to 400,000 clones, roughly nine tenths found once. Sequences were obtained from PBMCs or T cells enriched from blood (not recorded which). All receptors come from a young man who had recovered from COVID-19.

The sample holds one count of this clone. J is TRBJ2-7 and V is TRBV3-1 (or the pseudogene TRBV3-2); TRBD2 aligns across 8 bases. The CDR3 is 16 amino acids. Germline V gene lookup returns CDR1 LGHDT and CDR2 YNNKEL (reference sequence). V shed 5 bases, J shed 1 base, and the junction held 10 bases outside the gene matches. This CDR3 is CASSFGAGGASYEQYF. CDR3 DNA sequence: TGTGCCAGCAGCTTCGGGGCGGGGGGCGCATCCTACGAGCAGTACTTC.

The J gene is TRBJ1-3, the V gene TRBV29-1; 7 positions match TRBD1. Trimming at V came to 3 bases and at J to 3 bases, leaving 5 bases not matched to a gene. CDR3 length equals 14 residues. Germline V CDR1 and CDR2: SQVTM, ANQGSEA. The CDR3 DNA reads as TGCAGCGTTGAGGACAGGCTCGATGGAAACACCATATATTTT. It codes for CSVEDRLDGNTIYF.

This clone has only one observation. The chain couples TRBV11-2 to TRBJ2-2; 8 nucleotides line up with TRBD2. This CDR3 has 15 amino acids. The V gene end was trimmed by 3 bases and the J gene end by 8 bases; junction bases not matched to a gene: 8. CDR1 SGHAT and CDR2 FQNNGV come from the germline V gene. This CDR3 reads CASSFFSGGPGELFF. DNA for the CDR3: TGTGCCAGCAGCTTCTTTTCGGGGGGGCCTGGGGAGCTGTTTTTT. Complete variable domain (other parts from reference TRBV11-2 and TRBJ2-2): EAGVAQSPRYKIIEKRQSVAFWCNPISGHATLYWYQQILGQGPKLLIQFQNNGVVDDSQLPKDRFSAERLKGVDSTLKIQPAKLEDSAVYLCASSFFSGGPGELFFGEGSRLTVL.

The chain uses TRBV5-1 and TRBJ2-7; possibly TRBD1 for D (5 bases). The CDR3 has 14 amino acids. CDR1 is SGHRS, CDR2 YFSETQ, per germline. V lost 0 bases to trimming and J lost 5 bases, with 12 bases between them. As DNA, the CDR3 is TGCGCCAGCAGCTTGGGAGACAGTAGACACGAGCAGTACTTC. As protein: CASSLGDSRHEQYF.

This chain connects TRBV28 to TRBJ2-1; D gene uncertain. V was pared by 4 bases and J by 0 bases, with 16 bases between. The CDR3 is 17 residues long. CDR1 and CDR2 (germline): MDHEN, SYDVKM. CDR3 sequence: CASSSSTYASSYNEQFF. The CDR3 DNA follows: TGTGCCAGCAGTTCCTCGACTTACGCGAGCTCCTACAATGAGCAGTTCTTC.

The rearrangement joins TRBV19 to TRBJ2-1; 12 nucleotides line up with TRBD2. With V trimmed by 5 bases and J by 8 bases, 10 bases remained unmatched. The CDR3 covers 16 residues. Germline values: CDR1 LNHDA, CDR2 SQIVND (reference sequence). The CDR3 is CASSSRLAGEWDEQFF. The CDR3, as DNA: TGTGCCAGTAGTTCCCGACTAGCGGGAGAATGGGATGAGCAGTTCTTC.

The chain employs TRBV5-1 and TRBJ1-2; 10 bases agree with TRBD1. Germline CDR1 is SGHRS and CDR2 is YFSETQ. The CDR3 totals 14 residues. Trimming took 3 bases from V and 5 from J; bases not matched to a gene: 4. The CDR3 bases are TGCGCCAGCAGCTGGACAGGGGGTGGGTATGGCTACACCTTC. Its translation is CASSWTGGGYGYTF.

V and J are TRBV4-1 and TRBJ1-5; 11 nucleotides match TRBD1. V lost 1 base and J lost 1; bases outside the gene matches: 18. The germline V gene encodes CDR1 MGHRA and CDR2 YSYEKL. The CDR3 consists of 22 residues. CDR3 DNA: TGCGCCAGCAGCCAAGTCAGGTTATCGGGACAGGGGGTCAGATGGAGCAATCAGCCCCAGCATTTT. Translated, it gives CASSQVRLSGQGVRWSNQPQHF.

The chain combines TRBV18 with TRBJ1-6, with D unclear. The V end lost 3 bases, the J end lost 7 bases, and 10 bases lay between the germline ends. CDR1 and CDR2 (germline): KGHSH, LQKENI. The CDR3 is 14 residues long. CDR3: CASSPRQLNSPLHF. The DNA for the CDR3 is TGTGCCAGCTCACCCAGGCAACTGAATTCACCCCTCCACTTT. Supplemented by reference TRBV18 and TRBJ1-6, the full variable domain reads NAGVMQNPRHLVRRRGQEARLRCSPMKGHSHVYWYRQLPEEGLKFMVYLQKENIIDESGMPKERFSAEFPKEGPSILRIQQVVRGDSAAYFCASSPRQLNSPLHFGNGTRLTVT.

The rearrangement joins TRBV5-1 to TRBJ2-7; D ambiguous. Germline CDR1 is SGHRS and CDR2 is YFSETQ. The V end was cut by 0 bases, the J end by 5 bases, with 6 bases between. CDR3 length: 12 residues. This CDR3 reads CASSLGQDEQYF. CDR3 coding DNA: TGCGCCAGCAGCTTGGGTCAGGACGAGCAGTACTTC.

The rearrangement joins TRBV7-9 to TRBJ2-5, with 14 bases lining up with TRBD2. With 4 bases clipped from V and 5 bases from J, the junction kept 6 bases outside the gene matches. Germline V lookup: CDR1 SEHNR, CDR2 FQNEAQ (reference sequence). The CDR3 covers 16 residues. CDR3 DNA sequence: TGTGCCAGCAGCTCGGGACTAGCGGGAGTCGGGGAGACCCAGTACTTC. The encoded protein is CASSSGLAGVGETQYF.

This clone was seen once. CDR3 amino acids: CASSWGQGSNEQYF. CDR3 bases: TGTGCCAGCAGCTGGGGACAGGGGTCAAACGAGCAGTACTTC. The V call is TRBV7-2, the J call TRBJ2-7; 10 bases align to TRBD1. CDR1 is SGHTA and CDR2 is FQGNSA in the germline V gene. Trimming cost V 4 bases and J 5 bases; bases outside gene matches: 5. CDR3 length: 14 amino acids.

V usage is TRBV2 and J usage is TRBJ1-1; no clear D. The CDR3 spans 14 residues. Germline loops: CDR1 SNHLY, CDR2 FYNNEI. V lost 7 bases to trimming and J lost 0 bases, with 12 bases between them. The CDR3 nucleotides read TGTGCCAGCATTACGGGATACATGAACACTGAAGCTTTCTTT. As protein: CASITGYMNTEAFF. Filled out from reference TRBV2 and TRBJ1-1, the complete variable domain reads EPEVTQTPSHQVTQMGQEVILRCVPISNHLYFYWYRQILGQKVEFLVSFYNNEISEKSEIFDDQFSVERPDGSNFTLKIRSTKLEDSAMYFCASITGYMNTEAFFGQGTRLTVV.

In this sample, this clone turned up once. The J gene is TRBJ2-3, the V gene TRBV2, with TRBD2 identical over 11 bases. The CDR3 consists of 14 residues. Looked up from germline, CDR1 is SNHLY and CDR2 is FYNNEI. With V trimmed by 6 bases and J by 10 bases, 9 bases remained unmatched. For the CDR3, the DNA is TGTGCCAGCAGCATAGCGGGGGGGGACTATCCGCAGTATTTT. Translation: CASSIAGGDYPQYF.

The chain uses TRBV28 and TRBJ2-3; no definite D call. V was clipped by 10 bases and J by 1 base, with 3 bases between them. CDR1 is MDHEN, CDR2 SYDVKM, per germline. The CDR3 consists of 10 residues. CDR3 nucleotides: TGTGCCACCGGCACAGATACGCAGTATTTT. Its translation is CATGTDTQYF.

A word on this clone: At one end the junction does not follow the germline gene, possibly because of a read error. This chain joins TRBV6-4 and TRBJ2-3; D gene unclear. The CDR3 is 13 amino acids. Germline loops: CDR1 MRHNA, CDR2 SNTAGT. The CDR3 bases are TGTGCCGGCAGCCAAGACTGGCCCGATACGCAGTATTTT. Translated, it gives CAGSQDWPDTQYF.

The V gene is TRBV7-2, the J gene TRBJ1-2; 10 bases are shared with TRBD1. Germline V gene sequence: CDR1 SGHTA, CDR2 FQGNSA. V was pared by 5 bases and J by 2 bases, with 5 bases of the junction left unmatched. This CDR3 is 15 amino acids long. The CDR3 spells CASSAGQGLNYGYTF. The CDR3 DNA is TGTGCCAGCAGCGCGGGACAGGGGTTAAACTATGGCTACACCTTC.

The chain couples TRBV28 to TRBJ1-1; TRBD1 is a possible D gene (5 bases). V was pared by 3 bases and J by 2 bases, with 13 bases between. This CDR3 is 15 amino acids long. Germline-derived CDR1 and CDR2 are MDHEN and SYDVKM. The CDR3 loop reads CASSFRGSGNTEAFF. DNA of the CDR3: TGTGCCAGCAGTTTTAGGGGCAGTGGAAACACTGAAGCTTTCTTT.

This clone was observed a single time. The genes are TRBV6-5 and TRBJ1-2, with a tentative D call TRBD1 (6 bases). The CDR3 is made up of 14 amino acids. V was pared by 7 bases and J by 7 bases, with 19 bases between. Germline V gene data show CDR1 as MNHEY and CDR2 as SVGAGI. Here the CDR3 reads CASTKGQGLFGYTF. In nucleotides, the CDR3 is TGTGCCAGCACCAAGGGCCAGGGGTTGTTTGGCTACACCTTC.

This chain links TRBV5-5 with TRBJ1-1, with 7 positions matching TRBD1. The CDR3 has 13 residues. V shed 2 bases and J 6 bases; nucleotides not matched to a gene: 4. The germline CDR1 and CDR2 sequences are SGHKS and YYEKEE (reference sequence). This CDR3 reads CASSFDQGAEAFF. The CDR3 bases are TGTGCCAGCAGCTTCGACCAGGGGGCTGAAGCTTTCTTT.

This chain connects TRBV27 to TRBJ1-5, with D maybe TRBD1 (5 bases). The CDR3 totals 15 residues. Trimming took 6 bases from V and 2 from J, leaving 14 bases between them. The germline V gene encodes CDR1 MNHEY and CDR2 SMNVEV (reference sequence). The CDR3 spells CASSRDRPRNQPQHF. In DNA, the CDR3 is TGTGCCAGCAGCCGTGACAGACCCCGCAATCAGCCCCAGCATTTT.